A single TCR beta chain is shown here with its context. This sample was taken from a study of blood T cell repertoires in COVID-19. Methods used by the authors: The assay estimated nucleated cells by amplifying reference gene primers. Clones were read by immunoSEQ multiplex PCR, and TCRdb kept only the in-frame ones, dropping some. V, J and clone size are taken as reported in that table, and D and trimming were inferred from the DNA itself. The sample yields hundreds of thousands of clones, around nine tenths seen once. The CDR3 sequence is 16 residues long. Input material: PBMCs or T cells enriched from blood (not recorded which). The receptor was derived from a woman between 40 and 50 years old who had recovered from COVID-19. The chain couples TRBV12-2 to TRBJ2-2; the listed D gene, TRBD2, was not tested against the DNA. TRBV12-2 is a pseudogene locus. The chain's CDR3 is CATHPEGLVNTGELFF. The CDR3 bases are TGTGCAACCCACCCCGAGGGACTAGTGAACACCGGGGAGCTGTTTTTT.